This TCR beta chain was captured by sequencing in a study of a mutant IDH1 vaccine in newly diagnosed glioma. As for the study in general: Patients, over weeks 1, 3, 5, 7, 11, 15, 19 and 23, received a total of eight vaccinations. Most patients had radiochemotherapy with temozolomide before enrollment; others had one alone.

The CDR3 is 14 amino acids. V lost 7 bases to trimming and J lost 1 base; unmatched junction nucleotides: 6. CDR1 is LNHDA, CDR2 SQIVND, per germline (reference sequence). The time point denotes: week 11, during vaccination. Mutant IDH1 20-mer peptide, at 300 ug, made up each vaccine dose, with topical imiquimod. The astrocytomas were IDH1-mutant, ATRX-negative, and WHO grade 3 or 4. Remarks on this clone: Its antigen is as yet unknown.

TCRdb's copy holds only in-frame clones and misses some; the assay was immunoSEQ multiplex PCR. This table holds roughly 25,000 clones, around three quarters found once. Study-wide findings and caveats: Apparently, pseudoprogression bore no relation to changes among the top peripheral T cell clonotypes.

The chain has TRBV19 and TRBJ2-5, with TRBD1 matching 7 bases. This sample comprised PBMCs, obtained from a glioma patient whose treatment included an IDH1 peptide vaccine. The receptor was derived from a man in his forties with glioma. The CDR3 DNA reads TGTGCCAGTAACACGGGACAGCTCCAAGAGACCCAGTACTTC. It encodes CASNTGQLQETQYF.